Below, 30 T cell receptor beta chains from the same sample are listed, as sequenced in a study of cytomegalovirus exposure and HLA in healthy donors. The PCR used 60 Vbeta and 13 Jbeta primers. The data were produced by immunoSEQ multiplex PCR, yet TCRdb's version contains in-frame clones alone and is incomplete. The sample lists some 140,000 clones; approximately 75% were seen once. Source material: PBMCs. The receptors derive from a man between 18 and 29 years old in good health and CMV-seronegative.

The chain links TRBV7-2 to TRBJ2-5; TRBD2 agrees at 10 bases. The trim removed 1 base at V and 13 bases at J, leaving 9 bases unmatched. The germline CDR1 and CDR2 sequences are SGHTA and FQGNSA. There are 14 residues in the CDR3. The CDR3 is CASSLGLAGALGYF. The CDR3 region has the DNA TGTGCCAGCAGCTTAGGGCTAGCGGGGGCGCTTGGGTACTTC.

This clone was picked up one time. V and J are TRBV6-1 and TRBJ1-5; a possible D gene is TRBD1 (5 bases). The CDR3 extends over 13 amino acids. With 2 bases removed from V and 4 bases from J, the gap between germline ends came to 6 bases. Germline V gene sequence: CDR1 MNHNS, CDR2 SASEGT. CDR3 in DNA: TGTGCCAGCAGTGAACAGGGAAATCAGCCCCAGCATTTT. Its translation: CASSEQGNQPQHF.

The chain is built from TRBV28 and TRBJ2-7, with 7 bases that match TRBD2. The CDR3 loop spans 12 amino acids. Germline CDR1 MDHEN, CDR2 SYDVKM. With 8 bases clipped from V and 6 bases from J, the junction kept 7 bases outside the gene matches. CDR3 coding DNA: TGTGCCAGCCACAGTTCGGGGGGCGAGCAGTACGTC. Translation gives CASHSSGGEQYV.

The chain uses TRBV7-2 and TRBJ2-2; 8 bases map to TRBD1. Unmatched junction bases numbered 4, after V lost 1 base and J lost 6 bases. CDR1 is SGHTA, CDR2 FQGNSA, per germline. CDR3 length: 15 residues. Here the CDR3 DNA reads TGTGCCAGCAGCTTAGTTCCACAGGGGGCCGGGGAGCTGTTTTTT. It yields the protein CASSLVPQGAGELFF.

The chain links TRBV11-1 to TRBJ1-1, with D tentatively TRBD1 (6 bases). The CDR3 sequence is 16 residues long. From germline, CDR1 is SGHAT and CDR2 FQDESV (reference sequence). V shed 6 bases and J shed 4 bases, with 21 bases lying between them. CDR3 DNA: TGTGCCAGCAGTTTTTCAAATAACAGGGTCGGCACTGAAGCTTTCTTT. This encodes CASSFSNNRVGTEAFF.

V is TRBV7-3 and J is TRBJ2-1, with D possibly being TRBD1 (6 bases). Germline V gene data show CDR1 as SGHTA and CDR2 as FQGTGA. CDR3 length: 14 amino acids. V was cut by 1 base and J by 9 bases, with 13 bases left in between. The CDR3 reads CASSLSPQGLEQFF. The CDR3 bases are TGTGCCAGCAGCTTAAGCCCGCAGGGGCTTGAGCAGTTCTTC.

This clone appeared once. This chain connects TRBV6-6 to TRBJ2-7, with D perhaps TRBD1 (5 bases). Trimming took 0 bases from V and 1 from J, leaving 7 bases between them. Germline lookup yields CDR1 MNHNY and CDR2 SVGAGI (reference sequence). The CDR3 is made up of 14 amino acids. The CDR3 coding sequence is TGTGCCAGCAGTTACTCAGCAGGGTCCTACGAGCAGTACGTC. Amino acid sequence: CASSYSAGSYEQYV.

This sequence joins TRBV28 and TRBJ2-5, with 14 bases matching TRBD2. In germline, CDR1 is MDHEN, CDR2 SYDVKM. The ends lost 5 bases at V and 4 bases at J; junction bases unmatched: 6. The CDR3 is 16 amino acids. The CDR3, as DNA: TGTGCCAGCAGTCCCGGGACTAGCGGGGGTATAGAGACCCAGTACTTC. This translates into CASSPGTSGGIETQYF.

This clone was detected once. This chain joins TRBV5-1 and TRBJ1-3; D remains ambiguous. The V end lost 0 bases, the J end lost 1 base, and 8 bases lay between the germline ends. There are 15 residues in the CDR3. Per germline, CDR1 SGHRS and CDR2 YFSETQ. The CDR3 DNA is TGCGCCAGCAGCTTGGACTTTAATTCTGGAAACACCATATATTTT. Translation: CASSLDFNSGNTIYF. Filled out from reference TRBV5-1 and TRBJ1-3, the complete variable domain reads KAGVTQTPRYLIKTRGQQVTLSCSPISGHRSVSWYQQTPGQGLQFLFEYFSETQRNKGNFPGRFSGRQFSNSRSEMNVSTLELGDSALYLCASSLDFNSGNTIYFGEGSWLTVV.

This sequence joins TRBV28 and TRBJ2-6, with D possibly matching TRBD2 (5 bases). The CDR3 extends over 15 amino acids. Germline V lookup: CDR1 MDHEN, CDR2 SYDVKM. Trimming cost V 5 bases and J 0 bases, with 8 bases left between them. CDR3 loop: CASSPGFSGANVLTF. The CDR3 coding sequence is TGTGCCAGCAGTCCGGGGTTCTCTGGGGCCAACGTCCTGACTTTC. Full variable domain (missing parts from reference TRBV28 and TRBJ2-6): DVKVTQSSRYLVKRTGEKVFLECVQDMDHENMFWYRQDPGLGLRLIYFSYDVKMKEKGDIPEGYSVSREKKERFSLILESASTNQTSMYLCASSPGFSGANVLTFGAGSRLTVL.

The gene calls are TRBV7-9 and TRBJ2-6, with 7 bases that match TRBD1. Per the germline V gene, CDR1 is SEHNR and CDR2 is FQNEAQ (reference sequence). The CDR3 is made up of 19 amino acids. Trimming at V came to 1 base and at J to 0 bases, leaving 9 bases not matched to a gene. The CDR3, as DNA: TGTGCCAGCAGCTTAGGTGGGGACAGCCGCCTCTCTGGGGCCAACGTCCTGACTTTC. This gives the protein CASSLGGDSRLSGANVLTF.

V gene TRBV28 combines with J gene TRBJ2-6; a weak D match, TRBD1 (6 bases). The CDR3 loop spans 20 amino acids. From germline, CDR1 is MDHEN and CDR2 SYDVKM. Between the trimmed V and J ends, which lost 3 bases and 2 bases, there was a span of 23 bases. The chain's CDR3 is CASSFLKDSASPPGANVLTF. For the CDR3, the DNA is TGTGCCAGCAGTTTTCTCAAGGACAGCGCATCTCCCCCTGGGGCCAACGTCCTGACTTTC.

The chain uses TRBV30 and TRBJ2-7; TRBD1 aligns across 9 bases. The CDR3 covers 13 residues. Germline V gene data show CDR1 as GTSNPN and CDR2 as SVGIG (reference sequence). J was trimmed by 9 bases and V by 3 bases; bases with no gene match: 9. The CDR3 protein is CAWRAGQGPGQYF. In DNA, the CDR3 is TGTGCCTGGAGAGCCGGACAGGGGCCGGGGCAGTACTTC.

Only one count was recorded for this clone. The chain links TRBV6-1 to TRBJ2-5; 10 nucleotides match TRBD2. The CDR3 is 15 residues long. V lost 7 bases and J lost 3; bases outside the gene matches: 8. The germline CDR1 and CDR2 sequences are MNHNS and SASEGT. The CDR3 DNA sequence: TGTGCCAGCAACCCATCCGGGACTAGCGAAGAGACCCAGTACTTC. It codes for CASNPSGTSEETQYF.

The DNA of the CDR3 is TGTGCCAGCTCACAGACAGTTAACACTGAAGCTTTCTTT. Its protein is CASSQTVNTEAFF. This chain uses TRBV18 with TRBJ1-1, with a possible D match to TRBD1 (5 bases). The length of the CDR3 is 13 residues. Germline V gives CDR1 KGHSH, CDR2 LQKENI. The V end was cut by 4 bases, the J end by 2 bases, with 8 bases between.

This clone appeared a single time. The chain joins TRBV5-1 to TRBJ2-2; D perhaps matches TRBD1 (5 bases). The CDR3 has 17 amino acids. Germline V lookup: CDR1 SGHRS, CDR2 YFSETQ. V lost 1 base and J lost 4, with 17 bases in between. Here the CDR3 reads CASSLRAGWSGTGELFF. The CDR3 DNA reads as TGCGCCAGCAGCTTGCGGGCAGGGTGGTCGGGCACCGGGGAGCTGTTTTTT.

The J gene is TRBJ2-2, the V gene TRBV15; 10 positions agree with TRBD2. With 0 bases clipped from V and 3 bases from J, the junction kept 10 bases outside the gene matches. This CDR3 region has 19 residues. Germline CDR1 and CDR2: LNHNV and YYDKDF (reference sequence). CDR3 bases: TGTGCCACCAGCAGAGATCAGACCCTAGCGGGGGCCGACACCGGGGAGCTGTTTTTT. This codes for CATSRDQTLAGADTGELFF.

The genes are TRBV19 and TRBJ1-6; 9 bases line up with TRBD1. The ends lost 6 bases at V and 11 bases at J; junction bases unmatched: 5. CDR1 and CDR2 (germline): LNHDA, SQIVND (reference sequence). The CDR3 is made up of 13 amino acids. CDR3 DNA: TGTGCCAGTAGGGACAGGGGCTCGGCACCCCTCCACTTT. It translates to CASRDRGSAPLHF.

This chain links TRBV5-1 with TRBJ1-1, with TRBD1 as a possible D gene (5 bases). V shed 2 bases and J shed 8 bases, with 13 bases lying between them. Germline V CDR1 and CDR2: SGHRS, YFSETQ. The CDR3 consists of 13 residues. CDR3 residues: CASSFPDSPEAFF. In DNA form, the CDR3 reads TGCGCCAGCAGCTTTCCCGACAGTCCGGAAGCTTTCTTT.

The V call is TRBV10-2, the J call TRBJ2-5; 9 bases are shared with TRBD1. This CDR3 contains 14 residues. CDR1 is WSHSY, CDR2 SAAADI, per germline. V gave up 5 bases and J gave up 4 bases; unmatched junction bases: 5. The CDR3 bases are TGCGCCAGCAGTCCCCCGGGACAGGGAGAGACCCAGTACTTC. It specifies CASSPPGQGETQYF.

V is TRBV7-2 and J is TRBJ2-7; the D gene is possibly TRBD1 (5 bases). This CDR3 spans 14 amino acids. The V and J ends lost 1 base and 3 bases respectively, with 10 bases between them. From germline, CDR1 is SGHTA and CDR2 FQGNSA. The CDR3 nucleotides read TGTGCCAGCAGCTTAGGGGGCCGAGACTACGAGCAGTACTTC. Protein: CASSLGGRDYEQYF.

The chain joins TRBV21-1 to TRBJ2-7; the table's D call TRBD1 went unverified against the DNA. TRBV21-1 is designated a pseudogene. The CDR3 covers 11 residues. CDR3 in DNA: TGTGCCAGCAGCAGACAGTACGAGCAGTACTTC. Translation: CASSRQYEQYF.

V gene TRBV11-2 combines with J gene TRBJ1-3, with no clear D. CDR3 size: 17 residues. Germline values: CDR1 SGHAT, CDR2 FQNNGV. V was cut by 2 bases and J by 0 bases, with 14 bases left in between. The CDR3, as DNA: TGTGCCAGCAGCTTAAGAGGTCGCGACTTCTCTGGAAACACCATATATTTT. It specifies CASSLRGRDFSGNTIYF.

V is TRBV6-5 and J is TRBJ1-4; D remains ambiguous. The CDR3 has 14 residues. Germline values: CDR1 MNHEY, CDR2 SVGAGI. Trimming removed 4 bases at V and 0 bases at J, with 6 bases between. The CDR3 loop reads CASSSPATNEKLFF. As DNA, the CDR3 is TGTGCCAGCAGTTCACCAGCAACTAATGAAAAACTGTTTTTT.

V gene TRBV10-3 combines with J gene TRBJ2-3, with 13 bases fitting TRBD2. This CDR3 has 18 amino acids. J gave up 0 bases and V 6 bases, and 9 bases lay outside the gene matches. Germline lookup yields CDR1 ENHRY and CDR2 SYGVKD. The CDR3 region has the DNA TGTGCCATCAGGCATACTAGCGGGGGGGGTGCTAGCACAGATACGCAGTATTTT. Protein product: CAIRHTSGGGASTDTQYF.

This clone was seen a few times. The chain has TRBV7-9 and TRBJ2-2; TRBD1 matches 10 bases. Germline-derived CDR1 and CDR2 are SEHNR and FQNEAQ (reference sequence). The V and J ends lost 5 bases and 7 bases, in that order; junction bases with no gene match: 7. This CDR3 comprises 15 residues. CDR3 sequence: CASSRTGTGVGELFF. Here the CDR3 DNA reads TGTGCCAGCAGCCGTACCGGGACAGGGGTCGGGGAGCTGTTTTTT.

J is TRBJ1-3 and V is TRBV14; D unresolved. Trimming took off 4 bases at V and 0 bases at J, with 10 bases between the two ends. This CDR3 contains 15 residues. CDR1 is SGHDN and CDR2 is FVKESK in the germline V gene. This chain's CDR3 is CASSLSGSSGNTIYF. As DNA, the CDR3 is TGTGCCAGCAGCCTCTCGGGGTCCTCTGGAAACACCATATATTTT. Filled out from reference TRBV14 and TRBJ1-3, the complete variable domain reads EAGVTQFPSHSVIEKGQTVTLRCDPISGHDNLYWYRRVMGKEIKFLLHFVKESKQDESGMPNNRFLAERTGGTYSTLKVQPAELEDSGVYFCASSLSGSSGNTIYFGEGSWLTVV.

The gene calls are TRBV2 and TRBJ2-7; TRBD2 matches 8 bases. The CDR3 loop spans 15 amino acids. With V trimmed by 6 bases and J by 6 bases, 13 bases remained unmatched. Germline V gene lookup returns CDR1 SNHLY and CDR2 FYNNEI. The CDR3 region has the DNA TGTGCCAGCAGAAGGGCGGGGGGACCACTACTCGAGCAGTACGTC. The encoded protein is CASRRAGGPLLEQYV.

The rearrangement joins TRBV10-3 to TRBJ1-5, with 8 bases matching TRBD1. From germline, CDR1 is ENHRY and CDR2 SYGVKD. This CDR3 is 15 amino acids long. V shed 4 bases, J shed 5 bases, and the junction held 7 bases outside the gene matches. CDR3 nucleotide sequence: TGTGCCATCAGTGCGGGGACAGGAAGGCATCAGCCCCAGCATTTT. This sequence encodes CAISAGTGRHQPQHF.

The chain is built from TRBV6-1 and TRBJ2-5; 9 bases map to TRBD2. V lost 5 bases to trimming and J lost 5 bases; unmatched junction nucleotides: 9. CDR3 length: 15 residues. The V gene's germline CDR1 is MNHNS and CDR2 SASEGT. In nucleotides, the CDR3 is TGTGCCAGCAGTAGGGGGATAGCGGGGGACGAGACCCAGTACTTC. Translated: CASSRGIAGDETQYF.